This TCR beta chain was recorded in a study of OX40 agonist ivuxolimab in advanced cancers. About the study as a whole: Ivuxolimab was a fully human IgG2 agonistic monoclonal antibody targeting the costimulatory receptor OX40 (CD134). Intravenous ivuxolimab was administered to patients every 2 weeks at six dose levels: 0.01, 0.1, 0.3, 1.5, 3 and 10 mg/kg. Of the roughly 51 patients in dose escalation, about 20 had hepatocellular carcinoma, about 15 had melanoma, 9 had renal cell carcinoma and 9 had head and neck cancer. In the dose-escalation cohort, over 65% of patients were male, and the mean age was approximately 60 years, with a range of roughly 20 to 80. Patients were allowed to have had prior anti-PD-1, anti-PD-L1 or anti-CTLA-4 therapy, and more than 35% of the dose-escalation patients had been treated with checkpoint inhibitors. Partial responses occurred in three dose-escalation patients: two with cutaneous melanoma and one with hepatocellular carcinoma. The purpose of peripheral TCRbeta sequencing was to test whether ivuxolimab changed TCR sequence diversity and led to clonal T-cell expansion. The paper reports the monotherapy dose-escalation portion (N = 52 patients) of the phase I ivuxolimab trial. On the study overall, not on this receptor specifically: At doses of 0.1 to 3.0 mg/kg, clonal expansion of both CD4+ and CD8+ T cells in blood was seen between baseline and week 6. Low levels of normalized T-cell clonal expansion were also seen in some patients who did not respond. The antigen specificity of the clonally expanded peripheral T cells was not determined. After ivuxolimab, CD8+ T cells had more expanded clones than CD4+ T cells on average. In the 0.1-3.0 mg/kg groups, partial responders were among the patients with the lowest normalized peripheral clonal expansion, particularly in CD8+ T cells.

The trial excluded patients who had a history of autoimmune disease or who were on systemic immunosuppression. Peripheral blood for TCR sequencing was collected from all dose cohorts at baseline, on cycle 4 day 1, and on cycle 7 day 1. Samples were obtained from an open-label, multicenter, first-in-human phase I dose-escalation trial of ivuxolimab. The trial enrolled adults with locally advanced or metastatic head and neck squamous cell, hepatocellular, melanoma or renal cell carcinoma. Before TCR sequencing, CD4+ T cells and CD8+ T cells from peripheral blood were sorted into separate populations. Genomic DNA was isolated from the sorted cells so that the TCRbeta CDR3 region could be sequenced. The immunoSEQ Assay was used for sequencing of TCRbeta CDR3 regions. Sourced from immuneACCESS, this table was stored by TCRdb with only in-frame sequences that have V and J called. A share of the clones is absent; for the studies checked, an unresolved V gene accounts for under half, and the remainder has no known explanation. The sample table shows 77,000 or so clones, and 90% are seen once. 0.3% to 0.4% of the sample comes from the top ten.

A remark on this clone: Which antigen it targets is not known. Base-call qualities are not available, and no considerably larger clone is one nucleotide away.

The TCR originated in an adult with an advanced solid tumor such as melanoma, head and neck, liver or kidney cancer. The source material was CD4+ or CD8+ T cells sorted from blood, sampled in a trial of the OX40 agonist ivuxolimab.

The DNA reads TGTGCCAGCAGCAAATGGGCCGGGACTACTTACAATGAGCAGTTCTTC. It encodes CASSKWAGTTYNEQFF. Rearrangement joined TRBV28 to TRBJ2-1, and 7 junction bases match TRBD2. CDR1 and CDR2 are read off the germline V gene as MDHEN and SYDVKM. Unmatched junction bases come to 12, with V trimmed by 6 bases and J by 4 bases. The CDR3 numbers 16 residues from cysteine through phenylalanine. Only the CDR3 region is kept as DNA, spanning 48 bases read in frame from base 1. The full variable domain, with segments outside the CDR3 supplied by the reference TRBV28 and TRBJ2-1 proteins, appears as DVKVTQSSRYLVKRTGEKVFLECVQDMDHENMFWYRQDPGLGLRLIYFSYDVKMKEKGDIPEGYSVSREKKERFSLILESASTNQTSMYLCASSKWAGTTYNEQFFGPGTRLTVL.